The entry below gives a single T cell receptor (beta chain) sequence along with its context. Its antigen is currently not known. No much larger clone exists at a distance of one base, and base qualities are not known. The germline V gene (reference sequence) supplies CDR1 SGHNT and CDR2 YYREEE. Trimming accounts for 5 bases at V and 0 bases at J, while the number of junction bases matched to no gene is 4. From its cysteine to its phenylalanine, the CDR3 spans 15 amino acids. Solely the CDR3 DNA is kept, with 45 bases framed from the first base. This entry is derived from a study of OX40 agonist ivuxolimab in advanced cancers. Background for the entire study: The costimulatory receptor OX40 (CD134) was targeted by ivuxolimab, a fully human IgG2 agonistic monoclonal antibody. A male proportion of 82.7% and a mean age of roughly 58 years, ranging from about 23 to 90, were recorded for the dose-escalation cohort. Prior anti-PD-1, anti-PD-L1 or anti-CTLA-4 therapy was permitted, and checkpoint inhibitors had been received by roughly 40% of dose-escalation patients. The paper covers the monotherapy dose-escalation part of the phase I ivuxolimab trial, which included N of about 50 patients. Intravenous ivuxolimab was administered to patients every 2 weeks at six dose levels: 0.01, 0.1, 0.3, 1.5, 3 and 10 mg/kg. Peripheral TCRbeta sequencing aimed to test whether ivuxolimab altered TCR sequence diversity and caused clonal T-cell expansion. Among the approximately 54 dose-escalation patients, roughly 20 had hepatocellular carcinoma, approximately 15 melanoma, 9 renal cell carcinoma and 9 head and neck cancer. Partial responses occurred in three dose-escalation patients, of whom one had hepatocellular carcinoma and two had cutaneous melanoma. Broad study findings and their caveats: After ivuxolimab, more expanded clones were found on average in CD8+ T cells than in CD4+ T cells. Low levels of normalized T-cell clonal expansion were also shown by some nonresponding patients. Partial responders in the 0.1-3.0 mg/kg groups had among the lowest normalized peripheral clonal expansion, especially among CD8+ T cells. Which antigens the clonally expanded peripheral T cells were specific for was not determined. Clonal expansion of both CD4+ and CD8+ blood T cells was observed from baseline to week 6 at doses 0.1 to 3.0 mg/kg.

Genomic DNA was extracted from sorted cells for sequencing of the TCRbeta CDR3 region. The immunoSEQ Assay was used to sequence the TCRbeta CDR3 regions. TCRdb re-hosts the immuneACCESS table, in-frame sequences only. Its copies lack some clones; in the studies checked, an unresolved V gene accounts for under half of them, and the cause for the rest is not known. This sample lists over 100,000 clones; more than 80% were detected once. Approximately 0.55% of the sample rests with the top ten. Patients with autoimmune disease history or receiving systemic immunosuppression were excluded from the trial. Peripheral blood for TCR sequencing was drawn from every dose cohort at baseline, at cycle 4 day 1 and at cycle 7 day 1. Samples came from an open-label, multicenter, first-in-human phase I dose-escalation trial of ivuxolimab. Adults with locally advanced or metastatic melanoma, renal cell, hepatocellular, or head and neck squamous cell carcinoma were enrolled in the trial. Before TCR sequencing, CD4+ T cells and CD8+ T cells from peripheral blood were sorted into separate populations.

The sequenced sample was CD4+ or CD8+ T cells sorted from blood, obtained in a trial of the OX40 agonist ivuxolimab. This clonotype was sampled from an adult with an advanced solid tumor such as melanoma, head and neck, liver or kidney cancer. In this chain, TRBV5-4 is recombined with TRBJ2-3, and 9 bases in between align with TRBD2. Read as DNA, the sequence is TGTGCCAGCAGTCGCGGGGGGGAGAGCACAGATACGCAGTATTTT. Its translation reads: CASSRGGESTDTQYF.